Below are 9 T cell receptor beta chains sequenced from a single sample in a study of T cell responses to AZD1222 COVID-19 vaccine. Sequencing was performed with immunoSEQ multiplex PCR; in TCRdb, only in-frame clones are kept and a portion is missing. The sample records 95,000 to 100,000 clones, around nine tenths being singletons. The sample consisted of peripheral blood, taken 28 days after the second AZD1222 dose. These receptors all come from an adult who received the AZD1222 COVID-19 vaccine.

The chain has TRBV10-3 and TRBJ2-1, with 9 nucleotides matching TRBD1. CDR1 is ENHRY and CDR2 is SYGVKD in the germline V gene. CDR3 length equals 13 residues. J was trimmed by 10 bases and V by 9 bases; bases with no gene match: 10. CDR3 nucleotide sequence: TGTGCCATTGACCCCGGGACAGGGAGGGAGCAGTTCTTC. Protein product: CAIDPGTGREQFF.

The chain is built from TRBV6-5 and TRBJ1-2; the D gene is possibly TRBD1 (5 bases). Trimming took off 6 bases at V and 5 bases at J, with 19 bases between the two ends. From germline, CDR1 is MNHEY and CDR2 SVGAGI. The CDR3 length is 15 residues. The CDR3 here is CASRTNAGAEYGYTF. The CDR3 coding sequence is TGTGCCAGCAGGACTAATGCTGGGGCGGAATATGGCTACACCTTC.

In DNA, the CDR3 is TGTGCCAGCAGTTGGACAGCGCCCACTGAAGCTTTCTTT. This translates into CASSWTAPTEAFF. The J gene is TRBJ1-1, the V gene TRBV28, with D possibly TRBD1 on 6 matching bases. This CDR3 comprises 13 residues. Trimming pared 4 bases from V and 4 bases from J, leaving 10 bases between. The germline CDR1 and CDR2 sequences are MDHEN and SYDVKM.

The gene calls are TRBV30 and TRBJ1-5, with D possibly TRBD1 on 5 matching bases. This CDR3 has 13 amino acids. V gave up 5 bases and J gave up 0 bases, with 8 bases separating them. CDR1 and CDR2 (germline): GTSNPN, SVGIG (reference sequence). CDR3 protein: CAWGTDSNQPQHF. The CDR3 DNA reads TGTGCCTGGGGGACGGATAGCAATCAGCCCCAGCATTTT.

The CDR3, as DNA: TGTGCCACCAGTGATGCGATCTCCTACGAGCAGTACTTC. Residues: CATSDAISYEQYF. The rearrangement uses TRBV24-1 and TRBJ2-7; D unresolved. V lost 3 bases, J lost 0 bases, and 5 bases lay in between. In germline, CDR1 is KGHDR, CDR2 SFDVKD. This CDR3 has 13 amino acids.

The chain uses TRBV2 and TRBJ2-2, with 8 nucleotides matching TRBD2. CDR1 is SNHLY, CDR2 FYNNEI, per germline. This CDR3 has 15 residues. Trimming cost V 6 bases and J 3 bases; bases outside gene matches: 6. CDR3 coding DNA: TGTGCCAGCAGAAGGGGACTAGAGTACACCGGGGAGCTGTTTTTT. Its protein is CASRRGLEYTGELFF. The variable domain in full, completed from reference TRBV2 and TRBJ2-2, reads EPEVTQTPSHQVTQMGQEVILRCVPISNHLYFYWYRQILGQKVEFLVSFYNNEISEKSEIFDDQFSVERPDGSNFTLKIRSTKLEDSAMYFCASRRGLEYTGELFFGEGSRLTVL.

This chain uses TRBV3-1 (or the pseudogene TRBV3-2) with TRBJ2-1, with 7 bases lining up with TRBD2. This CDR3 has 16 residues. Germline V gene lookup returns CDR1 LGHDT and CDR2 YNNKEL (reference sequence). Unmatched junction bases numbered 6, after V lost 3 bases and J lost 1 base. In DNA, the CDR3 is TGTGCCAGCAGCCATTGGCGGGAGTATTCCTACAATGAGCAGTTCTTC. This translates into CASSHWREYSYNEQFF.

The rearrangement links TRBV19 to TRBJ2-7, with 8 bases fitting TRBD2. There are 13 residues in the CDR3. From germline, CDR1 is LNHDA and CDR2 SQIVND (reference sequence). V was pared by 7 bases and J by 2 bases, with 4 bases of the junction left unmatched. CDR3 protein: CASMSGSTYEQYF. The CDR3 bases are TGTGCCAGTATGAGCGGGAGCACCTACGAGCAGTACTTC.

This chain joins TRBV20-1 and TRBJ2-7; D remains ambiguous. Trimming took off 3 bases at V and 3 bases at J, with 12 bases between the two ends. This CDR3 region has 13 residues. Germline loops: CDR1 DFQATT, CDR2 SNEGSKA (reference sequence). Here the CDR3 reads CSASSQPLYEQYF. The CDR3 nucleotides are TGCAGTGCTAGTAGTCAGCCACTCTACGAGCAGTACTTC.